This T cell receptor (beta chain) was recorded in a study of vaccination effects on CD4 cells after COVID-19 (dated by TCRdb to between 2021 and 2023). Context from the whole study: Each participant got two doses of an mRNA SARS-CoV-2 vaccine, either BNT162b2 or mRNA-1273. Altogether, roughly 10 COVID-19 convalescent patients and a few SARS-CoV-2-naive healthy vaccine recipients made up the full study. SARS-CoV-2 spike-specific CD4+ TCR repertoires from before and after mRNA vaccination were compared in COVID-19 convalescent patients and in infection-naive vaccine recipients. In the study, cultures from other donors were sequenced using the Oncomine TCR Beta short-read assay on an Illumina iSeq 100.

On the study overall, not on this receptor specifically: In healthy vaccine recipients, vaccine-induced clones were almost all SARS-CoV-2 mono-reactive, with only 1 of 255 being cross-reactive with common cold coronaviruses. Both infection-induced and vaccine-induced clones contracted markedly at late post-vaccination timepoints, which is consistent with waning T cell responses. The study was limited by a small number of convalescent patients, and early post-infection timepoints were lacking.

In the ViraFEST assay, PBMC were stimulated with viral peptide pools, and TCR sequencing was then used to find antigen-specific CD4+ T cell clonotypes based on their expansion. After approximately eleven days of culture, CD4+ T cells were isolated with the EasySep CD4+ T cell isolation kit. The absence of prior SARS-CoV-2 infection in healthy vaccine recipients was confirmed by negative nucleocapsid antibodies before and after vaccination. Each well held two million PBMC cultured in IMDM containing about 5.5% human AB serum, around 9.3 IU/ml IL-2 and gentamicin, along with around 11 ug/ml peptides. Half of the culture medium was replaced with fresh IL-2-containing medium on days 3 and 7. Each peptide stimulation condition was cultured in triplicate wells unless otherwise noted. Using Ficoll-Paque Plus gradient centrifugation, PBMC were separated from whole blood and then either used fresh or cryopreserved at -140C. Overlapping peptide pools spanned the spike proteins of SARS-CoV-2 and the common cold coronaviruses HCoV-NL63, HCoV-OC43 and HCoV-229E. The QIAamp micro DNA kit was used to extract genomic DNA from the cultured CD4+ T cells.

For this clone: Which antigen it targets is not known. No per-base quality is available; no much larger clone lies one base away.

Including cysteine and phenylalanine, the CDR3 has 16 amino acids. The DNA shown is the 48-base CDR3, in frame from base 1. CDR1 SGHRS and CDR2 YFSETQ are derived from the germline V gene. Trimming removed 5 bases from V and 0 bases from J; the gene matches leave 4 bases unexplained. Libraries were built with the immunoSEQ multiplex PCR assay. TCR beta CDR3 sequencing was performed on DNA from the cultured, isolated CD4+ T cells. On the study's bioinformatics: Non-productive TCR sequences were removed and reads were trimmed to the CDR3 region, keeping CDR3s of at least 7 amino acids. Antigen-specific clonotypes were identified with the MANAFEST web app by comparing expansion in peptide wells against reference cultures. Positive clones required FDR<0.05 expansion versus reference and all other wells, odds ratio above 5, and frequency above 0.1% in two replicate wells. Clonotypes significantly expanded in SARS-CoV-2 spike wells and in at least one common cold coronavirus spike condition were defined as cross-reactive. CDR3 similarity was assessed by Levenshtein distance with the stringdist R package, and unrooted trees were built with ape in R 3.6.1. TCRdb's version of the immuneACCESS table is confined to in-frame rearrangements and falls short of the full clone set. An unresolved V gene accounts for under half of the shortfall where checked; the remainder is of unknown origin. D and trimming were read from the DNA, whereas the V and J calls and clone size are those reported in that table. This sample gives just over 20,000 clones in total; 70% of them show up just once. The top ten hold approximately 15% of the sample.

The sequencing here drew on CD4+ T cells from PBMCs cultured with HCoV-229E spike peptides, taken before COVID-19 vaccination. Taken with the paper, the label for cell subset or site translates to: HCoV-229E spike overlapping peptide pool stimulation. The chain is encoded by TRBV5-1 joined to TRBJ2-3; 12 of the junction bases match TRBD1. The clonotype was recovered from a human donor who received a COVID-19 vaccine. In nucleotides, the sequence is TGCGCCAGCAGGGACGGGACAGGGGGCAGCACAGATACGCAGTATTTT. Its protein reads: CASRDGTGGSTDTQYF. Reference TRBV5-1 and TRBJ2-3 proteins supply the regions before and after the CDR3; the full variable domain is: KAGVTQTPRYLIKTRGQQVTLSCSPISGHRSVSWYQQTPGQGLQFLFEYFSETQRNKGNFPGRFSGRQFSNSRSEMNVSTLELGDSALYLCASRDGTGGSTDTQYFGPGTRLTVL.